Shown below are 15 T cell receptor beta chains from a single sample sequenced in a study of regulatory T cells in long-lasting Graves disease. Researchers made TCR beta libraries by using iRepertoire HTBI primers and running Arm-PCR on CDR3 regions. A single record per CDR3 protein comes from TCRdb applying MiXCR to the multiplex PCR reads. In the table there are hundreds of thousands of distinct CDR3 sequences, roughly 17% of which are singletons. Time point described: newly diagnosed GD, antithyroid drugs for less than 3 months. After RNA was extracted from PBMCs, the TCR library was made from it. Another study also made use of these data, one on T cells in Graves' hyperthyroidism and ophthalmopathy.

The sample in question was peripheral blood mononuclear cells (PBMCs), obtained at new diagnosis, from a patient treated with antithyroid drugs. These TCRs come from a man aged 40-50 years with Graves disease.

Ten or more counts support this clonotype. The chain couples TRBV5-4 to TRBJ2-3, with a tentative D call TRBD1 (6 bases). The germline V gene has CDR1 SGHNT and CDR2 YYREEE (reference sequence). The CDR3 runs 15 residues. V gave up 0 bases and J gave up 3 bases, with 11 bases separating them. As DNA, the CDR3 is TGTGCCAGCAGCTTGGCACAGGGACCAACAGATACGCAGTATTTT. Its protein product is CASSLAQGPTDTQYF.

At least ten counts were recorded for this clonotype. The V and J genes are TRBV11-2 and TRBJ1-1, with 8 bases lining up with TRBD1. Germline assignment: CDR1 SGHAT and CDR2 FQNNGV. The CDR3 has 14 amino acids. The V gene end was trimmed by 5 bases and the J gene end by 5 bases; junction bases not matched to a gene: 7. The CDR3 region is CASSAAGGRTEAFF. The CDR3 nucleotides are TGTGCCAGCAGCGCAGCAGGGGGCCGAACTGAAGCTTTCTTT. The full variable domain, in which reference TRBV11-2 and TRBJ1-1 provide the parts outside the CDR3, is EAGVAQSPRYKIIEKRQSVAFWCNPISGHATLYWYQQILGQGPKLLIQFQNNGVVDDSQLPKDRFSAERLKGVDSTLKIQPAKLEDSAVYLCASSAAGGRTEAFFGQGTRLTVV.

This clonotype was seen many times. This sequence joins TRBV28 and TRBJ2-7; D perhaps matches TRBD2 (5 bases). Trimming removed 6 bases from V and 2 bases from J, with 20 bases in between. The CDR3 has 16 amino acids. Germline loops: CDR1 MDHEN, CDR2 SYDVKM. CDR3 bases: TGTGCCAGCAGCCCCATAAAGGGCGGGCTGGCCTACGAGCAGTACTTC. Protein sequence: CASSPIKGGLAYEQYF.

This clonotype was detected only a few times. The chain uses TRBV7-9 and TRBJ2-7; the D is unclear. The CDR3 consists of 12 residues. Germline values: CDR1 SEHNR, CDR2 FQNEAQ (reference sequence). V lost 2 bases to trimming and J lost 5 bases, with 7 bases between them. The CDR3 DNA reads as TGTGCCAGCAGCTTAAATGTTGACGAGCAGTACTTC. It is translated as CASSLNVDEQYF.

This clonotype was detected a few times. The chain uses TRBV10-2 and TRBJ1-2; the match to TRBD1 covers 7 bases. Germline CDR1 WSHSY, CDR2 SAAADI. The CDR3 has 16 amino acids. Unmatched junction bases numbered 13, after V lost 5 bases and J lost 4 bases. CDR3 region: CASSITATGPGYGYTF. The CDR3 DNA follows: TGCGCCAGCAGTATTACAGCGACAGGGCCAGGCTATGGCTACACCTTC.

V usage is TRBV7-2 and J usage is TRBJ2-2; D not resolved. The CDR3 loop spans 15 amino acids. Per germline, CDR1 SGHTA and CDR2 FQGNSA. The germline V and J ends were trimmed by 5 bases and 0 bases, with 10 bases remaining between them. The CDR3 nucleotides read TGTGCCAGCAGCCGAACTACTCCGAACACCGGGGAGCTGTTTTTT. This translates into CASSRTTPNTGELFF. The full variable domain, rest sourced from reference TRBV7-2 and TRBJ2-2, is GAGVSQSPSNKVTEKGKDVELRCDPISGHTALYWYRQSLGQGLEFLIYFQGNSAPDKSGLPSDRFSAERTGGSVSTLTIQRTQQEDSAVYLCASSRTTPNTGELFFGEGSRLTVL.

This chain uses TRBV12-3 or TRBV12-4 with TRBJ2-3; TRBD2 matches 9 bases. After removal of 5 bases from V and 10 bases from J, the junction contained 7 bases not matched to a gene. This CDR3 contains 13 residues. CDR3 region: CASSAGGPMAQYF. Here the CDR3 DNA reads TGTGCCAGCAGTGCGGGGGGGCCCATGGCGCAGTATTTT.

This clonotype was detected only a few times. V is TRBV5-1 and J is TRBJ2-5, with unresolved D. This CDR3 contains 14 residues. From germline, CDR1 is SGHRS and CDR2 YFSETQ. V lost 4 bases, J lost 2 bases, and 12 bases lay in between. As DNA, the CDR3 is TGCGCCAGCAGCAGCAACGCCGGACAAGAGACCCAGTACTTC. Its protein product is CASSSNAGQETQYF. The variable domain in full, with the rest retrieved from reference TRBV5-1 and TRBJ2-5, is KAGVTQTPRYLIKTRGQQVTLSCSPISGHRSVSWYQQTPGQGLQFLFEYFSETQRNKGNFPGRFSGRQFSNSRSEMNVSTLELGDSALYLCASSSNAGQETQYFGPGTRLLVL.

This clonotype was found many times. The chain recombines TRBV6-2 or TRBV6-3 with TRBJ2-5; TRBD2 might be the D (7 bases). This CDR3 is 13 amino acids long. Germline V gives CDR1 MNHEY, CDR2 SVGEGT. V lost 10 bases, J lost 0 bases, and 12 bases lay in between. CDR3 nucleotide sequence: TGTGCCACAGGGAGGGGGGACCAAGAGACCCAGTACTTC. This translates into CATGRGDQETQYF.

This clonotype appeared a few times. V and J are TRBV30 and TRBJ1-5; weak D call: TRBD1 (5 bases). V lost 2 bases to trimming and J lost 6 bases, with 23 bases between them. CDR3 length: 17 amino acids. The V gene's germline CDR1 is GTSNPN and CDR2 SVGIG (reference sequence). CDR3 nucleotides: TGTGCCTGGAGTAACCGGGGGATCGCCCGGCGGGGTCAGCCCCAGCATTTT. This translates into CAWSNRGIARRGQPQHF. Together with reference TRBV30 and TRBJ1-5, the CDR3 gives the full variable domain: SQTIHQWPATLVQPVGSPLSLECTVEGTSNPNLYWYRQAAGRGLQLLFYSVGIGQISSEVPQNLSASRPQDRQFILSSKKLLLSDSGFYLCAWSNRGIARRGQPQHFGDGTRLSIL.

This clonotype was recorded a few times. This chain links TRBV6-2 or TRBV6-3 with TRBJ2-2; 8 bases match TRBD2. Trimming at V came to 4 bases and at J to 5 bases, leaving 9 bases not matched to a gene. The CDR3 covers 16 residues. CDR1 and CDR2 (germline): MNHEY, SVGEGT. The chain's CDR3 is CASSSLGGGMTGELFF. CDR3 DNA: TGTGCCAGCAGTTCCCTTGGCGGGGGGATGACCGGGGAGCTGTTTTTT.

This clonotype was detected many times. The chain employs TRBV5-1 and TRBJ1-1; unclear D gene. The CDR3 is 17 residues long. V was pared by 1 base and J by 1 base, with 17 bases between. Germline V gives CDR1 SGHRS, CDR2 YFSETQ. CDR3 sequence reads: CASSLPPRGGKNTEAFF. Here the CDR3 DNA reads TGCGCCAGCAGCTTGCCTCCGCGGGGTGGAAAGAACACTGAAGCTTTCTTT. Looking up the rest from reference TRBV5-1 and TRBJ1-1 gives the full variable domain: KAGVTQTPRYLIKTRGQQVTLSCSPISGHRSVSWYQQTPGQGLQFLFEYFSETQRNKGNFPGRFSGRQFSNSRSEMNVSTLELGDSALYLCASSLPPRGGKNTEAFFGQGTRLTVV.

This clonotype was counted many times. The V and J genes are TRBV5-4 and TRBJ2-5, with a weak D call TRBD2 (5 bases). The germline CDR1 and CDR2 sequences are SGHNT and YYREEE (reference sequence). Between the trimmed V and J ends, which lost 1 base and 1 base, there was a span of 8 bases. The CDR3 spans 14 residues. The CDR3, as DNA: TGTGCCAGCAGCTTGTCGGACTTCCAAGAGACCCAGTACTTC. Amino acids: CASSLSDFQETQYF.

V usage is TRBV19 and J usage is TRBJ2-2, with 9 bases that match TRBD2. The CDR3 extends over 17 amino acids. With 3 bases clipped from V and 4 bases from J, the junction kept 9 bases outside the gene matches. CDR1 is LNHDA and CDR2 is SQIVND in the germline V gene (reference sequence). The CDR3 sequence: CASSIPYTSGPTGELFF. The CDR3 DNA follows: TGTGCCAGTAGTATCCCATACACTAGCGGGCCCACCGGGGAGCTGTTTTTT. Full variable domain (remainder filled in from reference TRBV19 and TRBJ2-2): DGGITQSPKYLFRKEGQNVTLSCEQNLNHDAMYWYRQDPGQGLRLIYYSQIVNDFQKGDIAEGYSVSREKKESFPLTVTSAQKNPTAFYLCASSIPYTSGPTGELFFGEGSRLTVL.

This clonotype was observed at least ten times. The chain carries TRBV2 and TRBJ1-5, with 8 bases that match TRBD1. The junction had 6 bases not matched to a gene; V was cut back by 7 bases and J by 4 bases. Germline CDR1 SNHLY, CDR2 FYNNEI. The CDR3 has 14 residues. The CDR3 nucleotides read TGTGCCAGCAAGGGACAGGCGCCGAATCAGCCCCAGCATTTT. It specifies CASKGQAPNQPQHF. The full variable domain, completed using reference TRBV2 and TRBJ1-5, is EPEVTQTPSHQVTQMGQEVILRCVPISNHLYFYWYRQILGQKVEFLVSFYNNEISEKSEIFDDQFSVERPDGSNFTLKIRSTKLEDSAMYFCASKGQAPNQPQHFGDGTRLSIL.